One and the same sample provided the 13 T cell receptor beta chains below, sequenced in a study of cytomegalovirus exposure and HLA in healthy donors. PCR primers comprised 60 Vbeta and 13 Jbeta primers. Using immunoSEQ multiplex PCR, the repertoire was profiled, and TCRdb retains in-frame clones only, with some absent. Here the sample spans fewer than 150,000 clones, around three quarters being singletons. The sequenced sample consisted of PBMCs. The receptors stem from a man aged 35-49 years in good health and CMV-seronegative.

The V and J genes are TRBV7-2 and TRBJ2-1; 14 bases line up with TRBD2. J was trimmed by 9 bases and V by 1 base; bases with no gene match: 11. The CDR3 totals 18 residues. CDR1 is SGHTA and CDR2 is FQGNSA in the germline V gene. CDR3 nucleotide sequence: TGTGCCAGCAGCTTAGGACTAGCGGGGGGGCGTGGCAATGGTGAGCAGTTCTTC. This gives the protein CASSLGLAGGRGNGEQFF.

This clone was seen a handful of times. V is TRBV5-1 and J is TRBJ2-5, with a possible D match to TRBD2 (5 bases). V dropped 0 bases and J dropped 4 bases, with 7 bases sitting between them. CDR3 length equals 13 residues. The germline gives CDR1 SGHRS, CDR2 YFSETQ. This CDR3 is CASSLDSGETQYF. The CDR3 DNA reads as TGCGCCAGCAGCTTGGACAGCGGAGAGACCCAGTACTTC.

The chain couples TRBV7-2 to TRBJ2-2, with a possible D match to TRBD2 (5 bases). The CDR3 runs 16 residues. Germline-derived CDR1 and CDR2 are SGHTA and FQGNSA. Between the trimmed V and J ends, which lost 0 bases and 1 base, there was a span of 9 bases. This chain's CDR3 is CASSLAGGWNTGELFF. The CDR3 DNA reads TGTGCCAGCAGCTTAGCAGGCGGGTGGAACACCGGGGAGCTGTTTTTT.

The rearrangement uses TRBV6-5 and TRBJ1-1; 7 bases agree with TRBD1. V shed 2 bases, J shed 0 bases, and the junction held 3 bases outside the gene matches. Germline V gene sequence: CDR1 MNHEY, CDR2 SVGAGI. The CDR3 sequence is 15 residues long. In nucleotides, the CDR3 is TGTGCCAGCAGTTACCGTAGGGGGCTGAACACTGAAGCTTTCTTT. Its translation: CASSYRRGLNTEAFF.

V is TRBV5-1 and J is TRBJ1-4, with 7 bases that match TRBD1. Losses at the gene ends were 2 bases for V and 8 bases for J; bases not matched to a gene: 9. Per germline, CDR1 SGHRS and CDR2 YFSETQ. The CDR3 consists of 15 residues. This chain's CDR3 is CASSLGDSIREKLFF. DNA of the CDR3: TGCGCCAGCAGCTTAGGGGACAGTATTCGAGAAAAACTGTTTTTT.

The genes are TRBV7-2 and TRBJ2-3, with D possibly matching TRBD2 (5 bases). The CDR3 loop spans 13 amino acids. The ends were cut back, 5 bases at V and 8 bases at J, with 14 bases in the middle. Germline values: CDR1 SGHTA, CDR2 FQGNSA. Here the CDR3 reads CASSNNYAGTQYF. In DNA, the CDR3 is TGTGCCAGCAGCAATAACTATGCGGGTACGCAGTATTTT. Full variable domain (outside the CDR3, taken from reference TRBV7-2 and TRBJ2-3): GAGVSQSPSNKVTEKGKDVELRCDPISGHTALYWYRQSLGQGLEFLIYFQGNSAPDKSGLPSDRFSAERTGGSVSTLTIQRTQQEDSAVYLCASSNNYAGTQYFGPGTRLTVL.

The chain employs TRBV11-1 and TRBJ1-2; TRBD1 is a possible D gene (6 bases). V lost 2 bases and J 4 bases, leaving 11 bases between the germline ends. The CDR3 loop spans 14 amino acids. Germline CDR1 is SGHAT and CDR2 is FQDESV (reference sequence). The CDR3 region has the DNA TGTGCCAGCAGCTTAAATGCGGGGGCCTATGGCTACACCTTC. Translating gives CASSLNAGAYGYTF.

V gene TRBV5-4 combines with J gene TRBJ2-1; TRBD2 matches 12 bases. Trimming removed 0 bases from V and 12 bases from J; junction bases left unmatched: 7. The CDR3 loop spans 15 amino acids. Looked up from germline, CDR1 is SGHNT and CDR2 is YYREEE (reference sequence). CDR3 bases: TGTGCCAGCAGCTTGGCGCTAGCGGGGGGGTCCGGGCAGTTCTTC. Residues: CASSLALAGGSGQFF.

This chain joins TRBV5-1 and TRBJ1-6, with 8 bases identical to TRBD1. The CDR3 is 16 amino acids. Trimming cost V 3 bases and J 8 bases; bases outside gene matches: 10. In germline, CDR1 is SGHRS, CDR2 YFSETQ. The CDR3 loop is CASSSQGATGDSPLHF. The CDR3 coding sequence is TGCGCCAGCAGCTCTCAGGGGGCTACGGGAGATTCACCCCTCCACTTT.

V and J are TRBV5-1 and TRBJ2-5; a weak D match, TRBD2 (5 bases). Trimming left V 3 bases short and J 4 bases short, with 19 bases between. This CDR3 contains 16 residues. The germline V gene has CDR1 SGHRS and CDR2 YFSETQ. CDR3 nucleotides: TGCGCCAGCAGCTCCGGACTTTCCTTTATGGGAGAGACCCAGTACTTC. Translating gives CASSSGLSFMGETQYF.

This chain joins TRBV5-4 and TRBJ2-5; 12 bases match TRBD2. With V trimmed by 6 bases and J by 5 bases, 8 bases remained unmatched. The CDR3 spans 15 residues. Germline V gene sequence: CDR1 SGHNT, CDR2 YYREEE (reference sequence). CDR3 region: CASKFSLAGGETQYF. The CDR3 nucleotides read TGTGCCAGCAAGTTCTCCCTAGCGGGGGGGGAGACCCAGTACTTC.

The J gene is TRBJ2-7, the V gene TRBV5-4, with D perhaps matching TRBD1 (5 bases). V lost 4 bases and J 4 bases, leaving 18 bases between the germline ends. Germline V CDR1 and CDR2: SGHNT, YYREEE (reference sequence). The length of the CDR3 is 15 residues. The CDR3 loop reads CASSDLTVFPYEQYF. CDR3 coding DNA: TGTGCCAGCAGCGACCTGACAGTTTTTCCTTACGAGCAGTACTTC. The variable domain in full, completed from reference TRBV5-4 and TRBJ2-7, reads ETGVTQSPTHLIKTRGQQVTLRCSSQSGHNTVSWYQQALGQGPQFIFQYYREEENGRGNFPPRFSGLQFPNYSSELNVNALELDDSALYLCASSDLTVFPYEQYFGPGTRLTVT.

The CDR3 DNA sequence: TGCAGCGCCCTTTCGGTGATGAACACTGAAGCTTTCTTT. Translating it yields CSALSVMNTEAFF. This chain connects TRBV29-1 to TRBJ1-1; the D is unclear. Germline V gene sequence: CDR1 SQVTM, CDR2 ANQGSEA. Trimming took 7 bases from V and 0 from J, leaving 12 bases between them. This CDR3 region has 13 residues.